This TCR beta chain was retrieved from a study of blood T cell repertoires in COVID-19. The recovered donors of Cohort 3 showed two negative PCRs, clearance, or symptom resolution. Produced via immunoSEQ multiplex PCR; TCRdb's table is partial and in-frame only. The data contain almost 500,000 clones, 80% to 90% of them singletons. Details on this clone: Different DNA sequences within this sample yield the same CDR3.

This TCR came from a woman in her sixties or seventies who had recovered from COVID-19. Sequenced: PBMCs or T cells enriched from blood (not recorded which).

In nucleotides, the CDR3 is TGCGCCAGCAGCTTGGATGGGAGCTCTGGAAACACCATATATTTT. Translation: CASSLDGSSGNTIYF. The chain employs TRBV5-1 and TRBJ1-3; unclear D gene. The CDR3 is 15 amino acids. Deletions cut 0 bases from V and 0 bases from J, with 7 bases between. Germline loops: CDR1 SGHRS, CDR2 YFSETQ.